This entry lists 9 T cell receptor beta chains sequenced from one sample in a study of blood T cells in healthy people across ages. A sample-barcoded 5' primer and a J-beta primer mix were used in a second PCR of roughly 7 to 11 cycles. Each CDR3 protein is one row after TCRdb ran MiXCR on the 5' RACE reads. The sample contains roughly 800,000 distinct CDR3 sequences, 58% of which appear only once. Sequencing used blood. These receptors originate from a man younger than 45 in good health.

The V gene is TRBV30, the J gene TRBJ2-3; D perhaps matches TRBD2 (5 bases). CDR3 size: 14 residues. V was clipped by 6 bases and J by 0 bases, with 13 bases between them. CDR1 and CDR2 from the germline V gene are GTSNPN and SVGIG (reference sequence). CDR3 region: CACRAGSSTDTQYF. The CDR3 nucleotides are TGTGCCTGTAGGGCGGGTTCTAGCACAGATACGCAGTATTTT.

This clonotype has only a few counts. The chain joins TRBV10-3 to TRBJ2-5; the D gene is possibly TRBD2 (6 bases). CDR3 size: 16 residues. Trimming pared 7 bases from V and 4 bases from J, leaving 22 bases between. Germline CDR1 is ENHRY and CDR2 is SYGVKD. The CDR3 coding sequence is TGTGCCATCAAAGGGGATGTCCAGCGGGCGGGAGAGACCCAGTACTTC. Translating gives CAIKGDVQRAGETQYF.

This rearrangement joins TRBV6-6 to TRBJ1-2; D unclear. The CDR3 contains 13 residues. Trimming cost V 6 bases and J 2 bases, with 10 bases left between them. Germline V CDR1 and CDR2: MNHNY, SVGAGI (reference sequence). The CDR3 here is CASREIANYGYTF. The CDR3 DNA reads TGTGCCAGCAGGGAGATCGCCAACTATGGCTACACCTTC.

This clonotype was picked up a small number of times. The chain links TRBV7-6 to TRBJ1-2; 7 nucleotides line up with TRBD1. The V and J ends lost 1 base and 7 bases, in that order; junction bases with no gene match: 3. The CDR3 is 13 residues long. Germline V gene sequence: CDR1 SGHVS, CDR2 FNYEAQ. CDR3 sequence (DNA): TGTGCCAGCAGCTTAGGACAGGGACTTGGCTACACCTTC. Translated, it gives CASSLGQGLGYTF.

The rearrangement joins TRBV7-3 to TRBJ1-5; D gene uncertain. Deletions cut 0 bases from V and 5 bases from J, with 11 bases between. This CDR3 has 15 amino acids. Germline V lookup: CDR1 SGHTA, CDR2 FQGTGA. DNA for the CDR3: TGTGCCAGCAGCTTAACTTCCTTCCGGTATCAGCCCCAGCATTTT. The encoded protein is CASSLTSFRYQPQHF.

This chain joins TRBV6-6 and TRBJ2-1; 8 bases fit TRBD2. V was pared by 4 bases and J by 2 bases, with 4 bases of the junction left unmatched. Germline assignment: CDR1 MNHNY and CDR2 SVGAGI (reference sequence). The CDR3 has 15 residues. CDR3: CASSWTRGAYNEQFF. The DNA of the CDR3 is TGTGCCAGCAGTTGGACGCGGGGGGCCTACAATGAGCAGTTCTTC.

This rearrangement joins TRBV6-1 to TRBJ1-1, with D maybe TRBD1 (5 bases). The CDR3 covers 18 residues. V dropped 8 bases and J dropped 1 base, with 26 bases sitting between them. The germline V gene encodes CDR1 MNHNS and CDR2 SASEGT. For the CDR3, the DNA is TGTGCCAGCGTGATGCTTCGGCTAGCCGGGGGGAGGAACACTGAAGCTTTCTTT. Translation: CASVMLRLAGGRNTEAFF.

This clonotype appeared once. The CDR3 bases are TGTGCCATCAGTGCTCGGGAGGACACAGATACGCAGTATTTT. This sequence encodes CAISAREDTDTQYF. J is TRBJ2-3 and V is TRBV10-3, with 7 bases identical to TRBD2. The J segment lost 2 bases and the V segment lost 4 bases, leaving 3 bases of the junction unmatched. This CDR3 comprises 14 residues. Germline V gives CDR1 ENHRY, CDR2 SYGVKD.

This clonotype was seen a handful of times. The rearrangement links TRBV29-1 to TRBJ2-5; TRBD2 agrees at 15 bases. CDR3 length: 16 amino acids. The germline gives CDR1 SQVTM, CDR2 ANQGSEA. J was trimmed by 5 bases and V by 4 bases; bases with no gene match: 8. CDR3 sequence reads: CSVVRTGTSGRETQYF. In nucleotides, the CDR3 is TGCAGCGTTGTACGGACCGGGACTAGCGGGAGGGAGACCCAGTACTTC.